These T cell receptor beta chains were read from a single sample in a study of T cell responses to AZD1222 COVID-19 vaccine. Clones were sequenced by immunoSEQ multiplex PCR, and TCRdb holds only the in-frame ones, with some missing. The sample has some 89,000 clones; more than 75% are singletons. Sequences were derived from peripheral blood, sampled on day 0 of MenACWY control vaccination. These receptors came from an adult in good health. Each CDR3 is given with its conserved first and last residue. Fields, in order: V gene, D gene, J gene, CDR3 protein. D genes are given only for firm matches.

>TRBV28|-|TRBJ2-3
CASSFGISSTDTQYF
>TRBV2|-|TRBJ1-6
CASSVQRKNSPLHF
>TRBV7-9|-|TRBJ2-7
CASSLALAVYEQYF
>TRBV4-1|TRBD2|TRBJ2-3
CASSQVLAGALDTQYF
>TRBV7-9|-|TRBJ1-4
CASSQGGSGEKLFF
>TRBV6-4|TRBD2|TRBJ2-2
CASIAGGLAGGGTGELFF
>TRBV30|-|TRBJ2-7
CAWSGMGESYEQYF
>TRBV28|TRBD1|TRBJ1-4
CASSPGGGPGEKLFF
>TRBV27|TRBD1|TRBJ2-7
CASSQRGQLYEQYF
>TRBV29-1|TRBD2|TRBJ2-3
CSVGAGSTDTQYF
>TRBV15|-|TRBJ1-5
CATSSGYSNQPQHF
>TRBV24-1|TRBD1|TRBJ1-4
CATSEPGQGGEKLFF
>TRBV19|-|TRBJ2-1
CASGPFLSWNEQFF